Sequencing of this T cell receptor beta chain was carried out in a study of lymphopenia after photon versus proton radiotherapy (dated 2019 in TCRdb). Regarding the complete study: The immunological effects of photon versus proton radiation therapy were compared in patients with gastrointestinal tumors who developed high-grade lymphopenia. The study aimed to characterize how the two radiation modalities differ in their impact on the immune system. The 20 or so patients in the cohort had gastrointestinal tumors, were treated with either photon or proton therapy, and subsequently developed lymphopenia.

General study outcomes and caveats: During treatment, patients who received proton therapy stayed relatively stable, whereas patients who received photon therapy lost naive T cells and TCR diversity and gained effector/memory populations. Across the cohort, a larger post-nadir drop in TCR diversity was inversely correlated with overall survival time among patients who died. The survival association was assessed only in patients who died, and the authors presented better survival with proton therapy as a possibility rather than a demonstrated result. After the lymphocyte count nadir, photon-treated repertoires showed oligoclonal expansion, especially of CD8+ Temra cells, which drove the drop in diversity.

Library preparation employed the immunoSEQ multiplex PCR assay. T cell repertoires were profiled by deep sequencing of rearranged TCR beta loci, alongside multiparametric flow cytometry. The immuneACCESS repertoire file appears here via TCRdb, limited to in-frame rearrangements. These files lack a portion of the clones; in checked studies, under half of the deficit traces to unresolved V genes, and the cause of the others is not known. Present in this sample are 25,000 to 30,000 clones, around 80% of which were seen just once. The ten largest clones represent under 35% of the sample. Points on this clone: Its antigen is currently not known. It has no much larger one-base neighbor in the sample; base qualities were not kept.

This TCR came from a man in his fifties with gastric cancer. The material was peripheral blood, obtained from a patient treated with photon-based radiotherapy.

Here the CDR3 is given as CASSQRSPPDTQYF. At the DNA level, the sequence is TGTGCCAGCAGCCAGAGATCCCCCCCAGATACGCAGTATTTT. The chain joins TRBV4-2 to TRBJ2-3; no confident D gene assignment can be made. V and J lose 3 bases and 4 bases, and a span of 11 bases separates them. As encoded in the germline V gene, CDR1 is LGHNA while CDR2 is YNFKEQ. The CDR3 has 14 amino acids, counting the end cysteine and phenylalanine. Just the 42-base CDR3 DNA is kept, in frame starting at base 1.